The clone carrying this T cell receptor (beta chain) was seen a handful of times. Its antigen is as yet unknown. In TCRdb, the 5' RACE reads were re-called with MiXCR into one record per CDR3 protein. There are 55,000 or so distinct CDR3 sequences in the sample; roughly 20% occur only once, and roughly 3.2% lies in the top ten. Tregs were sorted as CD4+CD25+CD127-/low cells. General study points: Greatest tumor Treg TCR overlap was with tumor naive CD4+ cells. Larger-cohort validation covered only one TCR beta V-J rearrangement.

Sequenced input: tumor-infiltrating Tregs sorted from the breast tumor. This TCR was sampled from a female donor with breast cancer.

In DNA, the CDR3 is TGCGCCAGCAGCTCGAATGGAGGGAATCTAAAGGGATACGAGCAGTACTTC. This encodes CASSSNGGNLKGYEQYF. The chain joins TRBV5-1 to TRBJ2-7, with TRBD2 as a possible D gene (6 bases). Germline V CDR1 and CDR2: SGHRS, YFSETQ. The CDR3 runs to 17 residues. The ends were cut back, 3 bases at V and 4 bases at J, with 23 bases in the middle.